The TCR beta chain under discussion was sequenced for a study of graft-versus-host responses after intestinal transplantation. A word on this clone: The target antigen is unknown.

Profiling relied on immunoSEQ multiplex PCR, and the TCRdb table lists in-frame clones only, not all of them. The sample yields some 120,000 clones, just over 90% seen once. The CDR3 is made up of 14 amino acids. Germline V CDR1 and CDR2: MNHNS, SASEGT. V was clipped by 7 bases and J by 2 bases, with 14 bases between them. The sequence was collected from a human donor who was the organ donor for an intestinal transplant. V is TRBV6-1 and J is TRBJ2-5; a weak D match, TRBD1 (5 bases). This specimen consisted of unstimulated CD4+ T cells sorted from spleen or lymph node cells, obtained before transplant. For the CDR3, the DNA is TGTGCCAGCACCTTGACAGTAGCTCAAGAGACCCAGTACTTC. Encoded protein: CASTLTVAQETQYF.